The 17 T cell receptor beta chains in this list originate from one sample, sequenced in a study of blood T cells in healthy people across ages. A sample-barcoded 5' primer and a J-beta primer mix were used in a second PCR of about 7 to 11 cycles. TCRdb re-analysed the 5' RACE reads in MiXCR, keeping a single row per CDR3 protein. The sample carries approximately 1,700,000 distinct CDR3 sequences, around 42% recorded once. The sequencing sample was made of blood. These receptors originate from a human donor in good health.

V and J are TRBV20-1 and TRBJ2-6; no definite D call. V was cut by 3 bases and J by 6 bases, with 9 bases left in between. There are 13 residues in the CDR3. Germline V gene lookup returns CDR1 DFQATT and CDR2 SNEGSKA (reference sequence). CDR3 sequence: CSASVPQANVLTF. DNA for the CDR3: TGCAGTGCTAGTGTGCCCCAGGCCAACGTCCTGACTTTC.

The genes are TRBV24-1 and TRBJ2-1; possible D gene TRBD2, 6 bases. The CDR3 spans 14 residues. The germline CDR1 and CDR2 sequences are KGHDR and SFDVKD. The V and J ends lost 7 bases and 6 bases respectively, with 15 bases between them. This CDR3 is CATRLSGAGNEQFF. DNA for the CDR3: TGTGCCACCAGATTATCGGGAGCCGGCAATGAGCAGTTCTTC.

J is TRBJ2-4 and V is TRBV28, with 9 positions matching TRBD2. The CDR3 totals 13 residues. CDR1 and CDR2 from the germline V gene are MDHEN and SYDVKM. Trimming removed 6 bases from V and 13 bases from J; junction bases left unmatched: 10. Here the CDR3 DNA reads TGTGCCAGCAGCGCTGAGCGGGGGGTAAAGCAGTACTTC. This sequence encodes CASSAERGVKQYF.

The V gene is TRBV2, the J gene TRBJ2-7, with D tentatively TRBD2 (6 bases). The CDR3 covers 14 residues. Trimming shortened V by 7 bases and J by 0 bases, and 13 bases separated the two germline ends. Germline CDR1 and CDR2: SNHLY and FYNNEI. CDR3 bases: TGTGCCAGCAAATGGGACTTTAGCTCCTACGAGCAGTACTTC. Its protein product is CASKWDFSSYEQYF.

In regard to this clonotype: Relative to the germline gene, one junction end is altered; a read error may explain this. The chain combines TRBV4-3 with TRBJ2-1, with 9 bases that match TRBD2. There are 16 residues in the CDR3. The germline gives CDR1 LGHNA, CDR2 YSLEER. The CDR3 reads CASSQEAGGSYNEQDF. The CDR3 DNA reads TGCGCCAGCAGCCAAGAAGCGGGGGGCTCCTACAATGAGCAGGACTTC.

With respect to this clonotype: At one of its ends the junction is not consistent with the germline gene, which may arise from a read error. This chain uses TRBV6-4 with TRBJ2-3; 9 bases map to TRBD2. The germline V gene encodes CDR1 MRHNA and CDR2 SNTAGT. CDR3 size: 15 residues. The CDR3: CASSDSAGGTVTQYF. Here the CDR3 DNA reads TGTGCCAGCAGCGACTCAGCGGGGGGCACAGTTACGCAGTATTTT.

This sequence joins TRBV20-1 and TRBJ2-2; D unresolved. The V gene lost 2 bases and the J gene lost 5 bases, with 21 bases spanning the gap. There are 17 residues in the CDR3. Germline V gene data show CDR1 as DFQATT and CDR2 as SNEGSKA (reference sequence). The chain's CDR3 is CSARRNPALPETGELFF. The CDR3 DNA follows: TGCAGTGCTAGAAGAAACCCGGCCCTACCAGAGACCGGGGAGCTGTTTTTT.

This chain joins TRBV4-1 and TRBJ2-7, with D perhaps matching TRBD2 (6 bases). The length of the CDR3 is 16 residues. With 3 bases removed from V and 0 bases from J, the gap between germline ends came to 15 bases. Germline CDR1 and CDR2: MGHRA and YSYEKL. CDR3 protein: CASSHVAGIPSYEQYF. In nucleotides, the CDR3 is TGCGCCAGCAGCCACGTTGCGGGGATACCCTCCTACGAGCAGTACTTC.

The chain has TRBV3-1 and TRBJ2-4; D not resolved. The V gene lost 5 bases and the J gene lost 0 bases, with 20 bases spanning the gap. This CDR3 is 18 amino acids long. Germline V gene lookup returns CDR1 LGHDT and CDR2 YNNKEL (reference sequence). The CDR3 is CASSLDLGWALAKNIQYF. The DNA for the CDR3 is TGTGCCAGCAGCTTGGATCTGGGGTGGGCCCTAGCCAAAAACATTCAGTACTTC.

V usage is TRBV6-1 and J usage is TRBJ2-7; TRBD2 might be the D (6 bases). V shed 8 bases and J shed 0 bases, with 11 bases lying between them. CDR1 MNHNS and CDR2 SASEGT come from the germline V gene. The CDR3 runs 13 residues. CDR3 region: CASGDSDSYEQYF. The CDR3 region has the DNA TGTGCCAGCGGGGACTCGGACTCCTACGAGCAGTACTTC.

The J gene is TRBJ2-1, the V gene TRBV13; D is uncertain. V lost 2 bases to trimming and J lost 4 bases, with 12 bases between them. Germline V gene lookup returns CDR1 PRHDT and CDR2 FYEKMQ (reference sequence). CDR3 length equals 15 residues. This chain's CDR3 is CASSLPRSFYNEQFF. CDR3 sequence (DNA): TGTGCCAGCAGCTTACCCAGGAGTTTTTACAATGAGCAGTTCTTC.

The table lists this clonotype with a few counts. This chain links TRBV15 with TRBJ1-2; D is unclear. Trimming cost V 0 bases and J 7 bases, with 9 bases left between them. This CDR3 is 13 amino acids long. Germline V gives CDR1 LNHNV, CDR2 YYDKDF (reference sequence). This chain's CDR3 is CATSRDGGFGYTF. The DNA for the CDR3 is TGTGCCACCAGCAGAGATGGAGGTTTTGGCTACACCTTC.

This chain uses TRBV4-3 with TRBJ2-2, with TRBD2 identical over 10 bases. This CDR3 spans 17 amino acids. V shed 0 bases and J 4 bases; nucleotides not matched to a gene: 5. Per the germline V gene, CDR1 is LGHNA and CDR2 is YSLEER. CDR3 bases: TGCGCCAGCAGCCAAGACGTAGCGGGGGGCGTCACCGGGGAGCTGTTTTTT. This encodes CASSQDVAGGVTGELFF.

This clonotype came up a few times. The gene calls are TRBV9 and TRBJ2-1; D possibly corresponds to TRBD2 (7 bases). V was pared by 3 bases and J by 4 bases, with 14 bases between. The CDR3 is 15 amino acids. Per germline, CDR1 SGDLS and CDR2 YYNGEE. The CDR3 nucleotides read TGTGCCAGCAGCGGAGGGGGGGCTCCGTACAATGAGCAGTTCTTC. Translated: CASSGGGAPYNEQFF.

This clonotype came up a few times. The rearrangement uses TRBV12-3 or TRBV12-4 and TRBJ2-5; 7 positions match TRBD2. This CDR3 comprises 14 residues. V was pared by 8 bases and J by 5 bases, with 11 bases of the junction left unmatched. For the CDR3, the DNA is TGTGCCAGCCTCACTCCGGGACTATCGGAGACCCAGTACTTC. Protein: CASLTPGLSETQYF.

The V and J genes are TRBV20-1 and TRBJ1-5, with no clear D. Germline V gene sequence: CDR1 DFQATT, CDR2 SNEGSKA (reference sequence). The CDR3 spans 12 residues. V gave up 1 base and J gave up 4 bases, with 5 bases separating them. The CDR3 DNA sequence: TGCAGTGCTAGAGGCGAGAATCAGCCCCAGCATTTT. Protein product: CSARGENQPQHF.

This clonotype was counted between two and nine times. The V and J genes are TRBV10-3 and TRBJ2-7; TRBD2 agrees at 13 bases. Germline V lookup: CDR1 ENHRY, CDR2 SYGVKD. The CDR3 has 15 amino acids. J gave up 0 bases and V 6 bases, and 2 bases lay outside the gene matches. The CDR3 coding sequence is TGTGCCATCAGCGGGACTAGCGGGGACTCCTACGAGCAGTACTTC. Amino acid sequence: CAISGTSGDSYEQYF.